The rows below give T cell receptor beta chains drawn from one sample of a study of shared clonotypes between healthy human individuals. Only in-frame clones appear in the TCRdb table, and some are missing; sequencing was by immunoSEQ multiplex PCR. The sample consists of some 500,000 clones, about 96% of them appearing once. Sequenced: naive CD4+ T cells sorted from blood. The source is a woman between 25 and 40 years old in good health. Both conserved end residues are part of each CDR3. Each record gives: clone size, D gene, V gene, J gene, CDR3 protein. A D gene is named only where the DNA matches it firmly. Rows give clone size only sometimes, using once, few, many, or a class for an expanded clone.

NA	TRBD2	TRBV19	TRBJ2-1	CASSSTSGSVLNEQFF
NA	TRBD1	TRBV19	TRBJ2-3	CASSLTGGQDTQYF
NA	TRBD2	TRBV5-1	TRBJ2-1	CASSPSGIRNHNEQFF
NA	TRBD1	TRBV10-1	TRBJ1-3	CASSAGTGPPIFSGNTIYF
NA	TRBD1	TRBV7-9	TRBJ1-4	CASSSPKGQINEKLFF
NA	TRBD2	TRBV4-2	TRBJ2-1	CASRTSGSMVEYNEQFF
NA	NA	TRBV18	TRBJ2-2	CASSPYPLDLANTGELFF
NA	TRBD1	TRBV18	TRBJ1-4	CASSAGGHEKLFF
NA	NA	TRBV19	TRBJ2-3	CASRLASTDTQYF
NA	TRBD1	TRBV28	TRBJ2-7	CASSSPGQGTSYEQYF
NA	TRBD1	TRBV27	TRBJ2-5	CASSPPDRVWSGIETQYF
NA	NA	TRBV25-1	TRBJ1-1	CANTGCSNTEAFF
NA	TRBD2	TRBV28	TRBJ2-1	CASVAGGPRGEQFF
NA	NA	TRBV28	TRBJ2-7	CASTTAYEQYF
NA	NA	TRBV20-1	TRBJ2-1	CSANGDNEQFF
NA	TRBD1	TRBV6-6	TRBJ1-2	CASRRDSANYGYTF
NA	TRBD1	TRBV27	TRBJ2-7	CASSKGTGTISYEQYF
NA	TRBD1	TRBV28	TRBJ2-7	CASSFEGGGGEQYF
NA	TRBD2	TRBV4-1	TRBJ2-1	CASRLAGLAGPNEQFF
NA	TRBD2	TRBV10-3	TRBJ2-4	CAISSSGLAKNIQYF
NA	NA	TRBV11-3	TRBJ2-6	CASSTGSGANVLTF
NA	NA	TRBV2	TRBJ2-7	CASKHVGYGYEQYF
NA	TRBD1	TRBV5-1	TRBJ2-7	CASSYRQGPKEQYF
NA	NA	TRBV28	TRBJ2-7	CASSSPLDTPYEQYF
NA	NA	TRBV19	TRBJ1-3	CASSLQGSGNTIYF
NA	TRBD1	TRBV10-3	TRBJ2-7	CAIRDREMNEQYF
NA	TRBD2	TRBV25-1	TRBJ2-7	CASATSGLYEQYF
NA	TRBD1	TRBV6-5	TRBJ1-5	CASSQTGFNQPQHF
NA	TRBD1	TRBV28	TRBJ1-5	CASSSHLGTGYQPQHF
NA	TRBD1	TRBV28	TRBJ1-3	CASSLGDSPHENTIYF
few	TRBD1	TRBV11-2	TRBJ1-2	CASSSRQGGYTF
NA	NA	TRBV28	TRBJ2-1	CASSLAQGYNMYNEQFF
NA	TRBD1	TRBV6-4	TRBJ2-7	CASPGIRTGHNSYEQYF